This record looks at one TCR beta chain sequence and its context. PCR was performed using 60 Vbeta and 13 Jbeta primers. Only in-frame clones appear in the TCRdb table, and some are missing; sequencing was by immunoSEQ multiplex PCR. The sample includes about 160,000 clones, approximately 80% seen only once; the top ten take around 14%. CDR1 is SEHNR and CDR2 is FQNEAQ in the germline V gene (reference sequence). The CDR3 is 16 amino acids. Trimming removed 5 bases from V and 4 bases from J; junction bases left unmatched: 13. This record comes from a study of cytomegalovirus exposure and HLA in healthy donors.

What was sequenced was PBMCs. The sequence was collected from a woman in her fifties or sixties in good health and CMV-seronegative. The chain uses TRBV7-9 and TRBJ1-1, with 7 bases aligning to TRBD1. The CDR3 nucleotides are TGTGCCAGCAGCATAGGGAGGGGGCTGGGGAGCACTGAAGCTTTCTTT. Translated, it gives CASSIGRGLGSTEAFF.